This T cell receptor beta chain derives from a study of blood T cell repertoires in COVID-19. Study-level information: Spain, Italy and the United States supplied samples that represented acute and convalescent COVID-19. PBMCs, B-cell-depleted T cells, or T cells provided the cDNA or gDNA that made up the material.

Germline loops: CDR1 WSHSY, CDR2 SAAADI. This CDR3 is built from 16 residues. V lost 2 bases to trimming and J lost 7 bases; unmatched junction nucleotides: 10. Under the authors' procedure: Reference gene primers were amplified, and this amplification served to estimate nucleated cell counts. Measured with immunoSEQ multiplex PCR; TCRdb has only the in-frame clones, and not every one. V and J calls and clone size are as listed in that table; D and trimming were resolved from the DNA. The data show about 190,000 clones, around nine tenths seen once. The V gene is TRBV10-2, the J gene TRBJ2-2; 7 bases are shared with TRBD2. The sequence was collected from a man between 18 and 29 years old with active or convalescent COVID-19. Sequencing used peripheral blood. CDR3 bases: TGCGCCAGCAGTGAGCTGGGCGGGAGAGGGAACGGGGAGCTGTTTTTT. Encoded protein: CASSELGGRGNGELFF.